Shown below are 19 T cell receptor beta chains from a single sample sequenced in a study of radiotherapy plus CTLA-4 blockade in lung cancer. Sequencing used immunoSEQ multiplex PCR; TCRdb keeps in-frame clones, though not all of them. The repertoire holds fewer than 40,000 clones, with nearly 80% as singletons. The material sequenced was peripheral blood, taken from a patient treated with radiotherapy plus ipilimumab. The receptors originated from a human donor with non-small cell lung cancer that progressed on radiotherapy plus ipilimumab.

The rearrangement joins TRBV4-1 to TRBJ1-1; 7 positions agree with TRBD1. V dropped 4 bases and J dropped 3; count of bases not matched to a gene: 8. CDR3 length: 15 residues. Per germline, CDR1 MGHRA and CDR2 YSYEKL. The CDR3 region has the DNA TGCGCCAGCAGCCCCCCCGACAGGGAGGACACTGAAGCTTTCTTT. This sequence encodes CASSPPDREDTEAFF.

V and J are TRBV5-1 and TRBJ1-2; D perhaps matches TRBD1 (5 bases). The V end was cut by 4 bases, the J end by 0 bases, with 10 bases between. The CDR3 contains 14 residues. Germline values: CDR1 SGHRS, CDR2 YFSETQ. This CDR3 reads CASSPTGANYGYTF. The CDR3 DNA reads as TGCGCCAGCAGCCCGACGGGGGCTAACTATGGCTACACCTTC. The variable domain in full, completed from reference TRBV5-1 and TRBJ1-2, reads KAGVTQTPRYLIKTRGQQVTLSCSPISGHRSVSWYQQTPGQGLQFLFEYFSETQRNKGNFPGRFSGRQFSNSRSEMNVSTLELGDSALYLCASSPTGANYGYTFGSGTRLTVV.

The chain links TRBV7-3 to TRBJ2-7, with 7 bases that match TRBD1. J gave up 0 bases and V 5 bases, and 7 bases lay outside the gene matches. The CDR3 sequence is 15 residues long. The germline V gene has CDR1 SGHTA and CDR2 FQGTGA. CDR3 DNA sequence: TGTGCCAGCAGCGCACAGGGGCCCCTCTCCTACGAGCAGTACTTC. Translated: CASSAQGPLSYEQYF.

V usage is TRBV27 and J usage is TRBJ1-1; D not certain. This CDR3 has 14 residues. The germline CDR1 and CDR2 sequences are MNHEY and SMNVEV (reference sequence). V was pared by 5 bases and J by 4 bases, with 14 bases between. Here the CDR3 reads CASSPPPRFTEAFF. CDR3 nucleotides: TGTGCCAGCAGTCCACCTCCTAGGTTCACTGAAGCTTTCTTT.

By share, this clone counts as medium-sized. The rearrangement joins TRBV6-6 to TRBJ1-2; D ambiguous. The germline gives CDR1 MNHNY, CDR2 SVGAGI (reference sequence). This CDR3 is built from 16 residues. Between the trimmed V and J ends, which lost 6 bases and 2 bases, there was a span of 19 bases. In DNA form, the CDR3 reads TGTGCCAGCAGCCGTGCACTTCCGGGGAGGAACTATGGCTACACCTTC. Protein sequence: CASSRALPGRNYGYTF.

The V and J genes are TRBV5-1 and TRBJ1-2; 7 nucleotides match TRBD1. This CDR3 is built from 14 residues. The germline gives CDR1 SGHRS, CDR2 YFSETQ. With V trimmed by 3 bases and J by 2 bases, 4 bases remained unmatched. CDR3 nucleotides: TGCGCCAGCAGCTCGCGGACAGGAAACTATGGCTACACCTTC. Its protein product is CASSSRTGNYGYTF.

This sequence joins TRBV6-6 and TRBJ2-5; 10 positions match TRBD2. The DNA end favors TRBJ2-7, so the J call may be wrong. Germline CDR1 is MNHNY and CDR2 is SVGAGI (reference sequence). The CDR3 sequence is 16 residues long. The CDR3 spells CASSRTLAGFTYEQYF. The CDR3 region has the DNA TGTGCCAGCAGCCGAACACTAGCGGGGTTCACCTACGAGCAGTACTTC.

This clone was counted a single time. CDR3 coding DNA: TGCGCCAGCAGCCTGCGGACTAGCGGGGGCCAGAACTACGAGCAGTACTTC. As protein: CASSLRTSGGQNYEQYF. This chain links TRBV5-1 with TRBJ2-7, with TRBD2 matching over 13 bases. The CDR3 covers 17 residues. Germline V CDR1 and CDR2: SGHRS, YFSETQ. J was trimmed by 3 bases and V by 4 bases; bases with no gene match: 10.

This chain joins TRBV6-5 and TRBJ1-6; D is uncertain. V lost 6 bases and J 8 bases, leaving 11 bases between the germline ends. CDR3 length: 13 residues. The V gene's germline CDR1 is MNHEY and CDR2 SVGAGI. CDR3 DNA: TGTGCCAGCAGAGACGGACTCCATTCACCCCTCCACTTT. Its translation is CASRDGLHSPLHF.

This clone was seen a few times. The chain employs TRBV7-9 and TRBJ2-7; TRBD1 is a possible D gene (6 bases). The length of the CDR3 is 16 residues. Germline CDR1 SEHNR, CDR2 FQNEAQ (reference sequence). The V and J ends lost 8 bases and 0 bases respectively, with 20 bases between them. The CDR3 here is CASGHPPGASSYEQYF. CDR3 sequence (DNA): TGTGCCAGCGGCCATCCCCCAGGGGCTAGCTCCTACGAGCAGTACTTC.

As concerns this clone: A far larger clone is just one base off, so this is likely a read error. The chain joins TRBV11-2 to TRBJ1-3, with TRBD1 matching over 8 bases. CDR1 and CDR2 (germline): SGHAT, FQNNGV. This CDR3 is built from 15 residues. CDR3 nucleotides: TGTGCCAGCAGCTTGGACAGGGTCTCTGGAAACATCATATATTTT. It specifies CASSLDRVSGNIIYF.

The CDR3 region has the DNA TGTGCCAGTAGTACCAGGGGCACCTACAATGAGCAGTTCTTC. This codes for CASSTRGTYNEQFF. The chain links TRBV19 to TRBJ2-1; maybe TRBD1 (6 bases). Germline V gene sequence: CDR1 LNHDA, CDR2 SQIVND (reference sequence). This CDR3 is built from 14 residues. Deletions cut 4 bases from V and 2 bases from J, with 9 bases between. The variable domain in full, with the rest retrieved from reference TRBV19 and TRBJ2-1, is DGGITQSPKYLFRKEGQNVTLSCEQNLNHDAMYWYRQDPGQGLRLIYYSQIVNDFQKGDIAEGYSVSREKKESFPLTVTSAQKNPTAFYLCASSTRGTYNEQFFGPGTRLTVL.

This chain joins TRBV2 and TRBJ2-4; 8 bases agree with TRBD2. CDR1 is SNHLY and CDR2 is FYNNEI in the germline V gene. The CDR3 has 15 residues. With 7 bases clipped from V and 8 bases from J, the junction kept 13 bases outside the gene matches. The DNA for the CDR3 is TGTGCCAGCATGGTTAGCGGGGTGGGGCGGGACATTCAGTACTTC. It specifies CASMVSGVGRDIQYF.

The gene calls are TRBV7-3 and TRBJ2-2; 11 nucleotides match TRBD2. Trimming cost V 4 bases and J 7 bases; bases outside gene matches: 8. The CDR3 spans 16 residues. The V gene's germline CDR1 is SGHTA and CDR2 FQGTGA. The chain's CDR3 is CASSYLAGGQDGELFF. The CDR3 region has the DNA TGTGCCAGCAGCTATTTAGCGGGGGGGCAGGACGGGGAGCTGTTTTTT. Looking up the rest from reference TRBV7-3 and TRBJ2-2 gives the full variable domain: GAGVSQTPSNKVTEKGKYVELRCDPISGHTALYWYRQSLGQGPEFLIYFQGTGAADDSGLPNDRFFAVRPEGSVSTLKIQRTERGDSAVYLCASSYLAGGQDGELFFGEGSRLTVL.

The genes are TRBV19 and TRBJ1-1, with TRBD1 matching over 8 bases. This CDR3 is 14 amino acids long. V shed 4 bases and J 2 bases; nucleotides not matched to a gene: 3. The germline CDR1 and CDR2 sequences are LNHDA and SQIVND (reference sequence). The CDR3: CASSTDRGNTEAFF. The DNA for the CDR3 is TGTGCCAGTAGTACAGACAGGGGTAACACTGAAGCTTTCTTT. The complete variable domain, with remaining parts taken from reference TRBV19 and TRBJ1-1, reads DGGITQSPKYLFRKEGQNVTLSCEQNLNHDAMYWYRQDPGQGLRLIYYSQIVNDFQKGDIAEGYSVSREKKESFPLTVTSAQKNPTAFYLCASSTDRGNTEAFFGQGTRLTVV.

The chain has TRBV6-5 and TRBJ2-7; TRBD2 is a possible D gene (6 bases). The CDR3 is 15 amino acids. The germline V and J ends were trimmed by 4 bases and 4 bases, with 17 bases remaining between them. Germline lookup yields CDR1 MNHEY and CDR2 SVGAGI. CDR3 amino acids: CASSFRRGAGYEQYF. DNA for the CDR3: TGTGCCAGCAGTTTCCGGAGAGGGGCGGGATACGAGCAGTACTTC.

This chain links TRBV29-1 with TRBJ1-2; 7 positions match TRBD1. The J segment lost 7 bases and the V segment lost 1 base, leaving 3 bases of the junction unmatched. Germline V gives CDR1 SQVTM, CDR2 ANQGSEA. The CDR3 is made up of 12 amino acids. The CDR3 spells CSVEGTGSGYTF. For the CDR3, the DNA is TGCAGCGTTGAAGGGACAGGCTCTGGCTACACCTTC.

The table lists this clone with a few counts. This chain joins TRBV16 and TRBJ2-1, with 7 bases lining up with TRBD2. Per the germline V gene, CDR1 is KGHSY and CDR2 is FQNENV. There are 15 residues in the CDR3. J was trimmed by 1 base and V by 4 bases; bases with no gene match: 4. In nucleotides, the CDR3 is TGTGCCAGCAGCCGACGGGGAGGGTCCTACAATGAGCAGTTCTTC. Its protein product is CASSRRGGSYNEQFF.

This CDR3 is CASRSRDRGAGFPEAFF. CDR3 nucleotide sequence: TGTGCCAGCAGGTCCCGGGACAGGGGCGCGGGTTTCCCTGAAGCTTTCTTT. This sequence joins TRBV27 and TRBJ1-1; 10 bases fit TRBD1. The germline V gene has CDR1 MNHEY and CDR2 SMNVEV (reference sequence). The CDR3 runs to 17 residues. Unmatched junction bases numbered 16, after V lost 6 bases and J lost 6 bases.